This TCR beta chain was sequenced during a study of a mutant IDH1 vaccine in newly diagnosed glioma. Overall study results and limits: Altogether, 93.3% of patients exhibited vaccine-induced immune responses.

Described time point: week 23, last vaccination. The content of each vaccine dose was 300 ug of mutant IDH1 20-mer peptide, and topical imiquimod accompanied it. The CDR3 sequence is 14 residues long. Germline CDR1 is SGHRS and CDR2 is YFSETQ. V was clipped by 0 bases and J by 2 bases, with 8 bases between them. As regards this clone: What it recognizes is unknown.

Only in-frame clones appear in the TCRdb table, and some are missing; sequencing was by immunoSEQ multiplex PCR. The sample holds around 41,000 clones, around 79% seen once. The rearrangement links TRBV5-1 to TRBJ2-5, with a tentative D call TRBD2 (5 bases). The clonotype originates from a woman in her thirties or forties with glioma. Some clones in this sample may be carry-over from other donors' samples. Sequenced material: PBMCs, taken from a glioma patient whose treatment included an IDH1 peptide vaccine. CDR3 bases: TGCGCCAGCAGCTTGGCGAGCGGACAAGAGACCCAGTACTTC. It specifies CASSLASGQETQYF.